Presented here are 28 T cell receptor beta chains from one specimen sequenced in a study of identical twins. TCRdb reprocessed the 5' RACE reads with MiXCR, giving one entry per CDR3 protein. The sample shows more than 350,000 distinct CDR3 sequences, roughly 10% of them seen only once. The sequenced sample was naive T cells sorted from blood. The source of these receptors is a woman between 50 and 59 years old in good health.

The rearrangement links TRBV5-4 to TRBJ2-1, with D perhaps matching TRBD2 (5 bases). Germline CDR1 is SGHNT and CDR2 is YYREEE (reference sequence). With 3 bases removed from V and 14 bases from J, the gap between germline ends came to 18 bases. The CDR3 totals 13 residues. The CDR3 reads CASSSEIAGLKFF. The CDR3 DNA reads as TGTGCCAGCAGCTCCGAAATTGCGGGCCTAAAGTTCTTC.

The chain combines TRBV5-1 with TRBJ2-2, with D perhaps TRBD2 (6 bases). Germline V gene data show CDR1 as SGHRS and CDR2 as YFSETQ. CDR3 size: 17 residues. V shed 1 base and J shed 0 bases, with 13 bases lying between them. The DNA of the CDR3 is TGCGCCAGCAGCTTGACCTTAGCGGTCGCGAACACCGGGGAGCTGTTTTTT. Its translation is CASSLTLAVANTGELFF.

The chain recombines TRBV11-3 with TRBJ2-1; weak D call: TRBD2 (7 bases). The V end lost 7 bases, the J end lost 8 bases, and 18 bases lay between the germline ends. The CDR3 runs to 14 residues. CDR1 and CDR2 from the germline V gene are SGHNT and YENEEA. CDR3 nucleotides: TGTGCCAGCACCTCGGGGGCGGGAGTATATGAGCAGTTCTTC. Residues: CASTSGAGVYEQFF.

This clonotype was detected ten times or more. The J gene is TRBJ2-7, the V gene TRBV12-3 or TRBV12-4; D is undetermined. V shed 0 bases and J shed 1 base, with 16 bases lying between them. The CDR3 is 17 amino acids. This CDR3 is CASSLATPTVPSYEQYF. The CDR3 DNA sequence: TGTGCCAGCAGTTTAGCTACTCCAACAGTGCCTTCCTACGAGCAGTACTTC.

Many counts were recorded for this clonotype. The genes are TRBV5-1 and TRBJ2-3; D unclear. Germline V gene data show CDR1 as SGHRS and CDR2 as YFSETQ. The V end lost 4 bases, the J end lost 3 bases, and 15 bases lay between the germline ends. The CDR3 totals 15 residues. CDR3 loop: CASSETPGSTDTQYF. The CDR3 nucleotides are TGCGCCAGCAGCGAGACCCCGGGTAGTACAGATACGCAGTATTTT.

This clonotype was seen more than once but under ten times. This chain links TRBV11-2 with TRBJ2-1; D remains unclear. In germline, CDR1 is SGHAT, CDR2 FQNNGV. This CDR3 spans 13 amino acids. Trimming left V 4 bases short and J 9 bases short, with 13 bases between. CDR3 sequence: CASSSTATPEQFF. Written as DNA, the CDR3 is TGTGCCAGCAGCTCCACTGCCACCCCTGAGCAGTTCTTC.

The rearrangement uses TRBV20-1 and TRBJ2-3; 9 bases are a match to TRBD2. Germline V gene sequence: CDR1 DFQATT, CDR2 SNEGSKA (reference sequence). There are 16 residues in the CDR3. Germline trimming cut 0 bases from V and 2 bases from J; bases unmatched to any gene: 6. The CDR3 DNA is TGCAGTGCTAGAGATGTGCTAGCGGGGACCACAGATACGCAGTATTTT. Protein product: CSARDVLAGTTDTQYF.

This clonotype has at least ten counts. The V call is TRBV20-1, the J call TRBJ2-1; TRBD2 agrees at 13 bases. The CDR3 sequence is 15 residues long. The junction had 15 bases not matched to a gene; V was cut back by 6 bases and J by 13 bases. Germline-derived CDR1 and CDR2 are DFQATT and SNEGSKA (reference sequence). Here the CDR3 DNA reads TGCAGTGCCAAAAAAGGACTAGCGGGGGATCAACGCCAGTTCTTC. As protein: CSAKKGLAGDQRQFF.

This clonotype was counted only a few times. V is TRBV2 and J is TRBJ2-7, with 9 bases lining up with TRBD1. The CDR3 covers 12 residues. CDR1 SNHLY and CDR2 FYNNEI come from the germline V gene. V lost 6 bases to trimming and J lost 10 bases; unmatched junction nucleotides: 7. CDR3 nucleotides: TGTGCCAGCAGGAAGTTGGGACAGGGCCAGTACGTC. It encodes CASRKLGQGQYV.

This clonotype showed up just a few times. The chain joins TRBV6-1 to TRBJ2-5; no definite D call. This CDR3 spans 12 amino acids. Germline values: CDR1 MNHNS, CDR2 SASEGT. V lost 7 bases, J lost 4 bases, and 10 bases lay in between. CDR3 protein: CASTPKVETQYF. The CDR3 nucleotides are TGTGCCAGCACTCCCAAAGTAGAGACCCAGTACTTC.

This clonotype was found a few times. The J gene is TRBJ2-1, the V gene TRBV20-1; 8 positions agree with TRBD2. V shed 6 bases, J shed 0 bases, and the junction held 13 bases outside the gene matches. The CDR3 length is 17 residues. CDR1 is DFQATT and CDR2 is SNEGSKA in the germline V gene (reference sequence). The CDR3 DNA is TGCAGTGCCGGGGATAGCGGGGCCCTAAGCTCCTACAATGAGCAGTTCTTC. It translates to CSAGDSGALSSYNEQFF.

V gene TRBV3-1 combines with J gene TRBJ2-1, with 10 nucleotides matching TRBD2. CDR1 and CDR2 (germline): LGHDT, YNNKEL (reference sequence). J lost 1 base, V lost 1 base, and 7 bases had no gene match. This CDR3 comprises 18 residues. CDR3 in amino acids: CASSQVLASGRSYNEQFF. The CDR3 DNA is TGTGCCAGCAGCCAAGTATTGGCTAGCGGGAGATCCTACAATGAGCAGTTCTTC.

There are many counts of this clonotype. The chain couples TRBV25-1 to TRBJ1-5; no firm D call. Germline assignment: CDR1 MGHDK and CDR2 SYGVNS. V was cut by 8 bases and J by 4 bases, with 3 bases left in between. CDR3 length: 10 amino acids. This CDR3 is CASLNQPQHF. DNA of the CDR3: TGTGCCAGCCTTAATCAGCCCCAGCATTTT.

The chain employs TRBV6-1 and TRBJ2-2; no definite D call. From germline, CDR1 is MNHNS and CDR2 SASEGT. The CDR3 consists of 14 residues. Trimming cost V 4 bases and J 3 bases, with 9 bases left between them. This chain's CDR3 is CASSVAFDTGELFF. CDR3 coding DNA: TGTGCCAGCAGTGTCGCGTTCGACACCGGGGAGCTGTTTTTT.

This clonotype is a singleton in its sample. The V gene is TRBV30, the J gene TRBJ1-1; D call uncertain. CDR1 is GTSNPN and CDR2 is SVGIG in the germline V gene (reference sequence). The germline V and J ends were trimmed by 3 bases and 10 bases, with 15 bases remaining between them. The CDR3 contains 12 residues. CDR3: CAWRQDAVTAFF. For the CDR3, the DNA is TGTGCCTGGAGGCAGGATGCCGTGACAGCTTTCTTT.

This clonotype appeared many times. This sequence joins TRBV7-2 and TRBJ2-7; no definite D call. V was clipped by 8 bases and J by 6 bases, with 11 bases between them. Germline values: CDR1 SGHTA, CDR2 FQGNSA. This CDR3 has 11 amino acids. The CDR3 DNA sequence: TGTGCCAGCGGGCGACTCCGCGAGCAGTACTTC. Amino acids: CASGRLREQYF. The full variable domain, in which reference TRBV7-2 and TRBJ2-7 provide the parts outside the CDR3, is GAGVSQSPSNKVTEKGKDVELRCDPISGHTALYWYRQSLGQGLEFLIYFQGNSAPDKSGLPSDRFSAERTGGSVSTLTIQRTQQEDSAVYLCASGRLREQYFGPGTRLTVT.

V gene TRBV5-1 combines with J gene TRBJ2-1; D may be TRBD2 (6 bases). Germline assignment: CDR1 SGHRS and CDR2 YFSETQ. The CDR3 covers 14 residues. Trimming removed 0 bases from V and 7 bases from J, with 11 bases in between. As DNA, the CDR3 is TGCGCCAGCAGCTTGGGCGGGAAAAATAATGAGCAGTTCTTC. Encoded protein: CASSLGGKNNEQFF.

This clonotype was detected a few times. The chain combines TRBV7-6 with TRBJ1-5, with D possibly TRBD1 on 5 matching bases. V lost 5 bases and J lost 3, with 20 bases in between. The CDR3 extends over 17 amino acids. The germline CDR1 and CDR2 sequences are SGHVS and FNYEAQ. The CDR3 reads CASSLASGDRYNQPQHF. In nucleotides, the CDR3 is TGTGCCAGCAGCCTTGCCTCCGGAGACAGATACAATCAGCCCCAGCATTTT.

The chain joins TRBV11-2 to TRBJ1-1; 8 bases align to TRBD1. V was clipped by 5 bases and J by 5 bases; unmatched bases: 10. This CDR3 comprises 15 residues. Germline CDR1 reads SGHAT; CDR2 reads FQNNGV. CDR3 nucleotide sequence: TGTGCCAGCAGCCTTCCCCAGGGGGCGCAAACTGAAGCTTTCTTT. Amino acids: CASSLPQGAQTEAFF. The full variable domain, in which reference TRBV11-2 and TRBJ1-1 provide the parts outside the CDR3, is EAGVAQSPRYKIIEKRQSVAFWCNPISGHATLYWYQQILGQGPKLLIQFQNNGVVDDSQLPKDRFSAERLKGVDSTLKIQPAKLEDSAVYLCASSLPQGAQTEAFFGQGTRLTVV.

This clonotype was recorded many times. CDR3 protein: CSAPRTDTQYF. The CDR3 bases are TGCAGTGCTCCCCGCACAGATACGCAGTATTTT. The chain employs TRBV20-1 and TRBJ2-3, with D unresolved. V dropped 5 bases and J dropped 1 base, with 4 bases sitting between them. There are 11 residues in the CDR3. Germline assignment: CDR1 DFQATT and CDR2 SNEGSKA (reference sequence).

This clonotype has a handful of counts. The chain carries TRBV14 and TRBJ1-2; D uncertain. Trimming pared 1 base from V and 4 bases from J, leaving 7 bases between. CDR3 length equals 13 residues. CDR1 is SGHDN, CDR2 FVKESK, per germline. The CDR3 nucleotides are TGTGCCAGCAGCCAAGGACTCACCTATGGCTACACCTTC. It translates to CASSQGLTYGYTF. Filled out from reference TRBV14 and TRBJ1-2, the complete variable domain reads EAGVTQFPSHSVIEKGQTVTLRCDPISGHDNLYWYRRVMGKEIKFLLHFVKESKQDESGMPNNRFLAERTGGTYSTLKVQPAELEDSGVYFCASSQGLTYGYTFGSGTRLTVV.

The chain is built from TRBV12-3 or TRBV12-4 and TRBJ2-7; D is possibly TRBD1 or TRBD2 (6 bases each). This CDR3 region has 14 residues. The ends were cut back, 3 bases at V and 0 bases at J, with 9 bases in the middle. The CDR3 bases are TGTGCCAGCAGTTTTGGGGGGCGCTCCTACGAGCAGTACTTC. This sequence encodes CASSFGGRSYEQYF.

The DNA for the CDR3 is TGTGCCAGCAGTTGGGGGGGGCAAGAGACCCAGTACTTC. It specifies CASSWGGQETQYF. This rearrangement joins TRBV12-3 or TRBV12-4 to TRBJ2-5; TRBD2 agrees at 7 bases. Losses at the gene ends were 4 bases for V and 2 bases for J; bases not matched to a gene: 1. The CDR3 covers 13 residues.

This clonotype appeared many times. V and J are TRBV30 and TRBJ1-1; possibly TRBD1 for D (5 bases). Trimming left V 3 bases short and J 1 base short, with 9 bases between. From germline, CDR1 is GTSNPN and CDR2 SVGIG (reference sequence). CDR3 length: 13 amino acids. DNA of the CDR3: TGTGCCTGGAGCGTCGGGGGGAACACTGAAGCTTTCTTT. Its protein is CAWSVGGNTEAFF.

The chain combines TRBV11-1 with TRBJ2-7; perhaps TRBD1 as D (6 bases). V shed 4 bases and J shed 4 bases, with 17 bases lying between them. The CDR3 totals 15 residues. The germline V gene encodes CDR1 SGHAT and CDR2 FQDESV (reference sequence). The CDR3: CASSSTGQPLYEQYF. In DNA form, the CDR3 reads TGTGCCAGCAGCTCTACTGGACAGCCCCTATACGAGCAGTACTTC.

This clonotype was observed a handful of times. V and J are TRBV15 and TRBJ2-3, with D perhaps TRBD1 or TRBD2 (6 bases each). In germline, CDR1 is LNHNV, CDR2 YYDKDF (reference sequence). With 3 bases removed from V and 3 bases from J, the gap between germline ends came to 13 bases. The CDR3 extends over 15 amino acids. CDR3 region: CATSREGTMTDTQYF. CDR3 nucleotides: TGTGCCACCAGCAGGGAGGGGACAATGACAGATACGCAGTATTTT.

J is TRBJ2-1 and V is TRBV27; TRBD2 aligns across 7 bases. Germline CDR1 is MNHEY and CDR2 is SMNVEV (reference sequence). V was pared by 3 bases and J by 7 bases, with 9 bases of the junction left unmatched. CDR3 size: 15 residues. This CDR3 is CASSFFGRSLNEQFF. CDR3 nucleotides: TGTGCCAGCAGTTTTTTCGGGAGGTCTCTTAATGAGCAGTTCTTC.

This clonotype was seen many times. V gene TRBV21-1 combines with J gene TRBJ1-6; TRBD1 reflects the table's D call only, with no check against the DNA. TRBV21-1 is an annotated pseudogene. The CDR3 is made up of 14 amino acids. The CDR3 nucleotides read TGTGCCAGTCACCGGGACAGGGACATCAAACCCCTCCACTTT. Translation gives CASHRDRDIKPLHF.